Each of the 5 T cell receptor beta chains below was sequenced from the same sample in a study of blood T cell repertoires in COVID-19. TCRdb's table, derived via immunoSEQ multiplex PCR, lists solely in-frame clones and lacks some. This sample carries about 150,000 clones, 88% of them seen once, and the ten largest clones take approximately 10%. Sequencing was carried out using peripheral blood. Every receptor here comes from a man in his sixties with active or convalescent COVID-19.

The J gene is TRBJ1-6, the V gene TRBV4-1; maybe TRBD1 (5 bases). Germline lookup yields CDR1 MGHRA and CDR2 YSYEKL. Trimming left V 2 bases short and J 10 bases short, with 9 bases between. CDR3 length equals 13 residues. The CDR3 sequence is CASSQIDRSPLHF. DNA for the CDR3: TGCGCCAGCAGCCAAATAGACAGATCACCCCTCCACTTT.

The chain employs TRBV28 and TRBJ1-1; 9 nucleotides line up with TRBD1. This CDR3 contains 15 residues. Germline CDR1 and CDR2: MDHEN and SYDVKM. The J segment lost 5 bases and the V segment lost 7 bases, leaving 11 bases of the junction unmatched. The DNA of the CDR3 is TGTGCCAGCAAAGGAGGTAACAGGGGGCCTACTGAAGCTTTCTTT. Protein sequence: CASKGGNRGPTEAFF. The full variable domain, its missing parts supplied by reference TRBV28 and TRBJ1-1, is DVKVTQSSRYLVKRTGEKVFLECVQDMDHENMFWYRQDPGLGLRLIYFSYDVKMKEKGDIPEGYSVSREKKERFSLILESASTNQTSMYLCASKGGNRGPTEAFFGQGTRLTVV.

Note on this clone: The identical CDR3 is also encoded by other nucleotide sequences in the sample. This chain uses TRBV28 with TRBJ1-5; a possible D gene is TRBD1 (5 bases). The germline V gene encodes CDR1 MDHEN and CDR2 SYDVKM. V dropped 6 bases and J dropped 1 base, with 10 bases sitting between them. The CDR3 consists of 14 residues. CDR3 protein: CASSRDSSNQPQHF. In DNA form, the CDR3 reads TGTGCCAGCAGCCGTGACAGCAGCAATCAGCCCCAGCATTTT.

This chain joins TRBV5-4 and TRBJ2-7, with a weak D call TRBD2 (6 bases). The V gene lost 6 bases and the J gene lost 1 base, with 14 bases spanning the gap. In germline, CDR1 is SGHNT, CDR2 YYREEE (reference sequence). This CDR3 has 14 residues. The CDR3 is CASTSGTGSYEQYF. The CDR3 DNA sequence: TGTGCCAGCACCTCCGGGACTGGATCCTACGAGCAGTACTTC.

DNA of the CDR3: TGTGCCAGCAGTTTATTTGGCAACGGGGAAGAGACCCAGTACTTC. Its protein product is CASSLFGNGEETQYF. The gene calls are TRBV28 and TRBJ2-5, with D perhaps matching TRBD2 (5 bases). The CDR3 spans 15 residues. V was shortened by 1 base and J by 3 bases, with 12 bases between the two germline ends. Germline V gene lookup returns CDR1 MDHEN and CDR2 SYDVKM. Together with reference TRBV28 and TRBJ2-5, the CDR3 gives the full variable domain: DVKVTQSSRYLVKRTGEKVFLECVQDMDHENMFWYRQDPGLGLRLIYFSYDVKMKEKGDIPEGYSVSREKKERFSLILESASTNQTSMYLCASSLFGNGEETQYFGPGTRLLVL.